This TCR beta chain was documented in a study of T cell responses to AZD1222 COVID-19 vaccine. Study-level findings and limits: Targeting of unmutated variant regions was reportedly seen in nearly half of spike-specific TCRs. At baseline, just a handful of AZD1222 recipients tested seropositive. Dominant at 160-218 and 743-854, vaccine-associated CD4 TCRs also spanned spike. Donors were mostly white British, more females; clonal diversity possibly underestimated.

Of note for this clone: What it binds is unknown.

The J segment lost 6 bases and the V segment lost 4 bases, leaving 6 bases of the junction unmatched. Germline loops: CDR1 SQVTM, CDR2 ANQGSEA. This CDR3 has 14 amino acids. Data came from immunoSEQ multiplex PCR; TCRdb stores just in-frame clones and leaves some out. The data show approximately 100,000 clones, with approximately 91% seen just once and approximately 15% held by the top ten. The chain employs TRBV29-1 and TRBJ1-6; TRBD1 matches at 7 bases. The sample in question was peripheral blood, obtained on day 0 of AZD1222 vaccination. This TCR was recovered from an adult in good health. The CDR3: CSVAVGTANSPLHF. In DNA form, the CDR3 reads TGCAGCGTTGCTGTTGGGACAGCTAATTCACCCCTCCACTTT.